The 17 T cell receptor beta chains below all came from one sample that was sequenced in a study of T cell changes during pregnancy in multiple sclerosis. Generated by immunoSEQ multiplex PCR, the TCRdb table keeps only in-frame clones and is missing some. The sample shows tens of thousands of clones, about nine tenths of them seen only once. The source material was peripheral blood, sampled in the second trimester of pregnancy. The origin of the receptors is a female donor with multiple sclerosis, enrolled in a pregnancy study.

This clone has a single count. The chain has TRBV9 and TRBJ2-3, with D uncertain. Between the trimmed V and J ends, which lost 0 bases and 1 base, there was a span of 12 bases. CDR1 is SGDLS and CDR2 is YYNGEE in the germline V gene. The CDR3 spans 16 residues. The DNA of the CDR3 is TGTGCCAGCAGCGTAGGGGCAGTCATAGGCACAGATACGCAGTATTTT. Translating gives CASSVGAVIGTDTQYF.

The V gene is TRBV5-4, the J gene TRBJ2-2, with D possibly being TRBD1 (5 bases). Germline V gene lookup returns CDR1 SGHNT and CDR2 YYREEE (reference sequence). With 4 bases removed from V and 0 bases from J, the gap between germline ends came to 13 bases. CDR3 length equals 16 residues. CDR3 loop: CASSPWTPSNTGELFF. CDR3 nucleotide sequence: TGTGCCAGCAGCCCATGGACACCATCGAACACCGGGGAGCTGTTTTTT.

The chain joins TRBV5-6 to TRBJ1-1; D gene ambiguous. The CDR3 length is 14 residues. The germline V and J ends were trimmed by 6 bases and 0 bases, with 12 bases remaining between them. CDR1 is SGHDT, CDR2 YYEEEE, per germline. DNA for the CDR3: TGTGCCAGCACTCGTGACACAATGAACACTGAAGCTTTCTTT. It encodes CASTRDTMNTEAFF.

V usage is TRBV6-5 and J usage is TRBJ2-1; D perhaps matches TRBD2 (6 bases). This CDR3 contains 14 residues. The ends were cut back, 7 bases at V and 6 bases at J, with 16 bases in the middle. The V gene's germline CDR1 is MNHEY and CDR2 SVGAGI. This chain's CDR3 is CASKGGAAFNEQFF. CDR3 DNA: TGTGCCAGCAAAGGAGGGGCAGCGTTCAATGAGCAGTTCTTC.

This clone was recorded once. This chain links TRBV5-1 with TRBJ2-7; possible D gene TRBD2, 5 bases. The CDR3 spans 15 residues. V was shortened by 1 base and J by 6 bases, with 17 bases between the two germline ends. Germline loops: CDR1 SGHRS, CDR2 YFSETQ. The CDR3 DNA follows: TGCGCCAGCAGCTTGCTCGGTGAAACACGGGGCGAGCAGTACTTC. It translates to CASSLLGETRGEQYF.

The rearrangement links TRBV5-8 to TRBJ2-5; maybe TRBD1 (6 bases). V lost 0 bases and J 5 bases, leaving 14 bases between the germline ends. Germline lookup yields CDR1 SGHTS and CDR2 YDEGEE. The CDR3 has 15 residues. The CDR3 coding sequence is TGTGCCAGCAGCTTGGAACAGGGACCCTGGGAGACCCAGTACTTC. Translated: CASSLEQGPWETQYF.

The gene calls are TRBV5-6 and TRBJ1-1, with TRBD1 matching 8 bases. Germline CDR1 and CDR2: SGHDT and YYEEEE. The length of the CDR3 is 15 residues. V shed 4 bases, J shed 0 bases, and the junction held 5 bases outside the gene matches. CDR3 nucleotides: TGTGCCAGCAGCGGGGACAGGTGGCTGAACACTGAAGCTTTCTTT. Protein: CASSGDRWLNTEAFF.

This chain connects TRBV11-2 to TRBJ2-5; D perhaps matches TRBD2 (5 bases). Trimming stripped 2 bases from V and 7 bases from J, with 20 bases between. The CDR3 covers 16 residues. The germline V gene encodes CDR1 SGHAT and CDR2 FQNNGV. In nucleotides, the CDR3 is TGTGCCAGCAGCTTACGGGGAGCTCTTACACGGGGGACCCAGTACTTC. It is translated as CASSLRGALTRGTQYF.

This clone was recorded only once. The chain combines TRBV2 with TRBJ1-4, with D possibly matching TRBD1 (5 bases). This CDR3 has 13 residues. V gave up 8 bases and J gave up 0 bases, with 7 bases separating them. CDR1 and CDR2 (germline): SNHLY, FYNNEI. The CDR3 bases are TGTGCCAGCGGGGCAGCAACTAATGAAAAACTGTTTTTT. Its translation is CASGAATNEKLFF.

The J gene is TRBJ2-2, the V gene TRBV5-3, with 11 bases fitting TRBD2. TRBV5-3 is annotated as an ORF whose role is uncertain. V was pared by 5 bases and J by 0 bases, with 9 bases of the junction left unmatched. The CDR3 has 18 residues. The DNA for the CDR3 is TGTGCCAGAAGGCCTCCGGGACTAGCGGAATCGAACACCGGGGAGCTGTTTTTT. It specifies CARRPPGLAESNTGELFF.

The V call is TRBV5-4, the J call TRBJ1-1, with 8 bases aligning to TRBD1. The CDR3 is 16 amino acids. V lost 4 bases, J lost 1 base, and 9 bases stayed unmatched. The germline V gene encodes CDR1 SGHNT and CDR2 YYREEE (reference sequence). CDR3 coding DNA: TGTGCCAGCAGCCAGACCGTAGGACAGGGGAACACTGAAGCTTTCTTT. Residues: CASSQTVGQGNTEAFF.

The rearrangement joins TRBV13 to TRBJ1-2, with 7 bases that match TRBD1. From germline, CDR1 is PRHDT and CDR2 FYEKMQ (reference sequence). The CDR3 contains 12 residues. J was trimmed by 8 bases and V by 7 bases; bases with no gene match: 7. The CDR3 protein is CASTYQGEGYTF. In DNA form, the CDR3 reads TGTGCCAGCACGTATCAGGGGGAGGGCTACACCTTC. The full variable domain, completed using reference TRBV13 and TRBJ1-2, is AAGVIQSPRHLIKEKRETATLKCYPIPRHDTVYWYQQGPGQDPQFLISFYEKMQSDKGSIPDRFSAQQFSDYHSELNMSSLELGDSALYFCASTYQGEGYTFGSGTRLTVV.

The rearrangement joins TRBV28 to TRBJ2-7, with a weak D call TRBD1 (6 bases). The germline V and J ends were trimmed by 7 bases and 2 bases, with 15 bases remaining between them. The V gene's germline CDR1 is MDHEN and CDR2 SYDVKM. The CDR3 is 14 residues long. CDR3 sequence reads: CASNVGAGAYEQYF. CDR3 DNA: TGTGCCAGCAATGTAGGGGCAGGGGCCTACGAGCAGTACTTC.

This chain joins TRBV28 and TRBJ2-5; 10 nucleotides agree with TRBD1. V shed 2 bases, J shed 5 bases, and the junction held 11 bases outside the gene matches. This CDR3 spans 17 amino acids. The germline CDR1 and CDR2 sequences are MDHEN and SYDVKM. The CDR3 DNA is TGTGCCAGCAGTTTAATGCTTCGACAGGGGGCTGGTGAGACCCAGTACTTC. Protein sequence: CASSLMLRQGAGETQYF.

This rearrangement joins TRBV2 to TRBJ2-7, with 7 bases aligning to TRBD2. Germline V gene data show CDR1 as SNHLY and CDR2 as FYNNEI. This CDR3 has 15 amino acids. V gave up 2 bases and J gave up 4 bases; unmatched junction bases: 8. This CDR3 is CASSEPGGAQYEQYF. The CDR3 DNA follows: TGTGCCAGCAGTGAACCGGGAGGCGCGCAGTACGAGCAGTACTTC.

V gene TRBV4-1 combines with J gene TRBJ2-4; weak D call: TRBD1 (6 bases). V was pared by 3 bases and J by 0 bases, with 21 bases between. The CDR3 contains 19 residues. The germline gives CDR1 MGHRA, CDR2 YSYEKL. CDR3 sequence reads: CASSHSALRQALAKNIQYF. CDR3 nucleotide sequence: TGCGCCAGCAGCCACTCGGCTCTCAGACAGGCTCTAGCCAAAAACATTCAGTACTTC.

The V gene is TRBV28, the J gene TRBJ1-1; possible D gene TRBD1, 5 bases. Germline values: CDR1 MDHEN, CDR2 SYDVKM. This CDR3 has 15 residues. V lost 10 bases, J lost 1 base, and 19 bases lay in between. Here the CDR3 DNA reads TGTGCCACCGATGAAGCGGGGCGAGGGAACACTGAAGCTTTCTTT. Its translation: CATDEAGRGNTEAFF.